This entry concerns a single TCR beta chain. What it recognizes is unknown. The data belong to a study of siplizumab effects on memory and regulatory T cells. General study findings and limits: Unstimulated subsets accounted for the mapping of only a minor share of the clones that were alloreactive.

Measured with immunoSEQ multiplex PCR; TCRdb has only the in-frame clones, and not every one. The sample shows 75,000 to 95,000 clones, 80% to 90% of them seen only once. V was cut by 2 bases and J by 7 bases, with 11 bases left in between. The CDR3 consists of 12 residues. Germline CDR1 is GTSNPN and CDR2 is SVGIG (reference sequence). The clonotype was recovered from a human donor in good health. The source material was CD4+ T cells sorted from blood. This sequence joins TRBV30 and TRBJ1-2; D possibly corresponds to TRBD1 (5 bases). The CDR3 region has the DNA TGTGCCTGGAGTCTGGGGGAGGGTGGCTACACCTTC. Translated: CAWSLGEGGYTF.